The present entry profiles one TCR beta chain with its context. The CDR3 sequence is 14 residues long. Unmatched junction bases numbered 4, after V lost 7 bases and J lost 0 bases. Germline CDR1 and CDR2: SGHNT and YENEEA. Sequencing used immunoSEQ multiplex PCR; TCRdb keeps in-frame clones, though not all of them. The sample includes roughly 230,000 clones, approximately 86% of them seen just once. This entry belongs to a study of blood T cell repertoires in COVID-19. Overall study context: Samples of COVID-19 (acute and convalescent) were obtained from the United States, Italy and Spain. T cells, B-cell-depleted T cells, or PBMCs supplied cDNA or gDNA.

The receptor comes from a woman in her sixties with active or convalescent COVID-19. The genes are TRBV11-3 and TRBJ2-7; 9 bases are shared with TRBD2. The material sequenced was peripheral blood. The CDR3 DNA reads TGTGCCAGCACACGACTAGCGGTCTCCTACGAGCAGTACTTC. It is translated as CASTRLAVSYEQYF.